This T cell receptor (beta chain) was sequenced during a study of blood T cell repertoires in COVID-19. Study-wide background: T cells, B-cell-depleted T cells, or PBMCs supplied cDNA or gDNA.

This CDR3 contains 14 residues. Germline loops: CDR1 SNHLY, CDR2 FYNNEI. V dropped 3 bases and J dropped 4 bases, with 12 bases sitting between them. In the study's own analysis: Estimation of nucleated cell counts was performed using reference gene primer amplification. Repertoires were generated with immunoSEQ multiplex PCR, while TCRdb's copy carries only in-frame clones and drops some. V, J and clone size were drawn from that table, and D and trimming were deduced from the DNA. The sample has about 120,000 clones, 75% to 90% seen once. The genes are TRBV2 and TRBJ1-2, with D hard to call. Sequenced: peripheral blood. This TCR was sampled from a man between 65 and 85 years old with acute or convalescent COVID-19. CDR3 DNA: TGTGCCAGCAGTGAGAGTAACCTTTCCTATGGCTACACCTTC. The encoded protein is CASSESNLSYGYTF.